A single sample is the source of the 13 T cell receptor beta chains below, sequenced in a study of blood T cell repertoires in COVID-19. Profiled with immunoSEQ multiplex PCR; TCRdb holds only in-frame clones, not every one. The repertoire holds roughly 68,000 clones, with roughly 87% as singletons. The sample was peripheral blood. These receptors all come from a man between 45 and 60 years old with active COVID-19.

V and J are TRBV5-1 and TRBJ2-1; 10 bases fit TRBD2. Germline-derived CDR1 and CDR2 are SGHRS and YFSETQ. The CDR3 is 17 amino acids. Trimming cost V 1 base and J 3 bases; bases outside gene matches: 7. The CDR3 spells CASSLSLAGVVYNEQFF. CDR3 coding DNA: TGCGCCAGCAGCTTGTCCCTAGCGGGAGTCGTCTACAATGAGCAGTTCTTC. Supplemented by reference TRBV5-1 and TRBJ2-1, the full variable domain reads KAGVTQTPRYLIKTRGQQVTLSCSPISGHRSVSWYQQTPGQGLQFLFEYFSETQRNKGNFPGRFSGRQFSNSRSEMNVSTLELGDSALYLCASSLSLAGVVYNEQFFGPGTRLTVL.

V and J are TRBV9 and TRBJ2-3; TRBD2 aligns across 7 bases. This CDR3 spans 14 amino acids. Trimming cost V 3 bases and J 4 bases; bases outside gene matches: 5. The germline gives CDR1 SGDLS, CDR2 YYNGEE. CDR3 in DNA: TGTGCCAGCAGCGCATTGGGAGGGGCAGATACGCAGTATTTT. It translates to CASSALGGADTQYF.

The chain couples TRBV5-1 to TRBJ2-1; a weak D match, TRBD2 (6 bases). CDR3 length: 15 amino acids. V gave up 3 bases and J gave up 7 bases, with 17 bases separating them. CDR1 is SGHRS and CDR2 is YFSETQ in the germline V gene. The CDR3 sequence: CASSSDQPGDNEQFF. In DNA form, the CDR3 reads TGCGCCAGCAGCTCAGACCAACCGGGAGATAATGAGCAGTTCTTC.

J is TRBJ2-2 and V is TRBV9, with D hard to call. Trimming stripped 0 bases from V and 0 bases from J, with 9 bases between. There are 16 residues in the CDR3. CDR1 SGDLS and CDR2 YYNGEE come from the germline V gene. The CDR3 loop is CASSVEKASNTGELFF. As DNA, the CDR3 is TGTGCCAGCAGCGTAGAAAAAGCGTCGAACACCGGGGAGCTGTTTTTT.

In this sample, this clone turned up a few times. The V call is TRBV30, the J call TRBJ1-4; the match to TRBD1 covers 7 bases. CDR3 length: 15 amino acids. Germline CDR1 and CDR2: GTSNPN and SVGIG (reference sequence). Losses at the gene ends were 3 bases for V and 2 bases for J; bases not matched to a gene: 6. Written as DNA, the CDR3 is TGTGCCTGGAGCACCGGGACAGTTACTAATGAAAAACTGTTTTTT. Protein sequence: CAWSTGTVTNEKLFF.

This chain joins TRBV19 and TRBJ1-1; the D is unclear. Germline V gene data show CDR1 as LNHDA and CDR2 as SQIVND (reference sequence). Between the trimmed V and J ends, which lost 3 bases and 0 bases, there was a span of 11 bases. This CDR3 region has 15 residues. Here the CDR3 reads CASSISGGLNTEAFF. The CDR3 DNA reads TGTGCCAGTAGTATTTCGGGAGGCCTGAACACTGAAGCTTTCTTT.

This clone was seen more than once but under ten times. The rearrangement uses TRBV5-5 and TRBJ1-6, with 10 bases fitting TRBD1. Germline V gene lookup returns CDR1 SGHKS and CDR2 YYEKEE (reference sequence). V dropped 5 bases and J dropped 7; count of bases not matched to a gene: 18. The CDR3 covers 19 residues. CDR3 protein: CASSFSTRDRGHRNSPLHF. The CDR3 region has the DNA TGTGCCAGCAGTTTTTCCACCCGGGACAGGGGTCATAGGAATTCACCCCTCCACTTT.

The genes are TRBV5-1 and TRBJ2-3; D is ambiguous. Germline-derived CDR1 and CDR2 are SGHRS and YFSETQ. This CDR3 comprises 14 residues. Between the trimmed V and J ends, which lost 1 base and 2 bases, there was a span of 8 bases. The CDR3 here is CASSLTVATDTQYF. CDR3 DNA sequence: TGCGCCAGCAGCTTGACAGTTGCCACAGATACGCAGTATTTT.

The chain uses TRBV7-9 and TRBJ2-2; tentative D call: TRBD2 (6 bases). Germline V lookup: CDR1 SEHNR, CDR2 FQNEAQ (reference sequence). The ends were cut back, 7 bases at V and 2 bases at J, with 11 bases in the middle. The CDR3 runs 14 residues. CDR3 nucleotides: TGTGCCAGCAAATCTAGCGTTAACACCGGGGAGCTGTTTTTT. This gives the protein CASKSSVNTGELFF.

The CDR3 region has the DNA TGTGCCACCAGTGATTTGGCGGGGGGGACTTACACAGATACGCAGTATTTT. Translating it yields CATSDLAGGTYTDTQYF. This chain links TRBV24-1 with TRBJ2-3; 9 nucleotides align to TRBD2. The CDR3 spans 17 residues. After removal of 0 bases from V and 2 bases from J, the junction contained 5 bases not matched to a gene. Germline CDR1 reads KGHDR; CDR2 reads SFDVKD.

The gene calls are TRBV24-1 and TRBJ2-2; 7 bases agree with TRBD1. Germline assignment: CDR1 KGHDR and CDR2 SFDVKD. There are 16 residues in the CDR3. Trimming removed 1 base from V and 3 bases from J; junction bases left unmatched: 4. In DNA, the CDR3 is TGTGCCACCAGTGATTTCTACCAGGGGGACACCGGGGAGCTGTTTTTT. Protein sequence: CATSDFYQGDTGELFF.

This clone was observed a single time. This rearrangement joins TRBV30 to TRBJ1-6; 7 bases fit TRBD1. CDR1 and CDR2 (germline): GTSNPN, SVGIG (reference sequence). The CDR3 totals 14 residues. J gave up 6 bases and V 1 base, and 3 bases lay outside the gene matches. DNA for the CDR3: TGTGCCTGGAGTGAGGACAGGATTAATTCACCCCTCCACTTT. It translates to CAWSEDRINSPLHF.

V usage is TRBV14 and J usage is TRBJ2-1, with TRBD2 as a possible D gene (6 bases). CDR1 is SGHDN and CDR2 is FVKESK in the germline V gene. V lost 4 bases and J 3 bases, leaving 22 bases between the germline ends. CDR3 size: 18 residues. CDR3 DNA: TGTGCCAGCAGCCTCCGGGACGCCCGACTGGGACTCTACAATGAGCAGTTCTTC. Its translation is CASSLRDARLGLYNEQFF.